This T cell receptor (beta chain) came from a study of T cell repertoires in cytomegalovirus infection. Study-level information: Researchers turned to recently identified HLA-C-restricted CMV epitopes as well as well-studied HLA-B-restricted ones. Indications came from public TCR beta signatures; they pointed to CMV infection and to a matching HLA type.

The V end was cut by 2 bases, the J end by 4 bases, with 17 bases between. Germline CDR1 is ENHRY and CDR2 is SYGVKD. The CDR3 contains 16 residues. Findings and caveats of the study: Adding up the frequency of public TCR beta families identified people who carried CMV plus the relevant HLA. In two of eight donors, the top clonotype was HLA-C-restricted CMV-specific.

This clonotype was counted only a few times. Its antigen is unknown. TCRdb re-derived calls from the reads in MiXCR, one entry per CDR3 protein. This table holds hundreds of thousands of distinct CDR3 sequences, approximately 30% found once. The chain couples TRBV10-3 to TRBJ1-1; D not resolved. This sequence was found in a human donor in good health (CMV status not recorded). Some clones in this sample may be carry-over from other donors' samples. The sequencing here drew on cultured CD8+ T cells from PBMCs, taken from culture after CMV antigen stimulation. CDR3 region: CAISEHGLGGGTEAFF. In DNA form, the CDR3 reads TGTGCCATCAGTGAGCACGGACTGGGAGGAGGCACTGAAGCTTTCTTT.